The following is a T cell receptor (beta chain) sequence with its context. Compared with germline, one end of the junction differs, possibly owing to a read error. CDR3 and TCR beta VDJ profiling relied on genomic DNA as the template. TCRdb reprocessed the reads via MiXCR and lists one record per CDR3 protein. This repertoire shows about 180,000 distinct CDR3 sequences, roughly 65% found once; its top ten account for 42%. The entry originates in a study of CD8+CD57+ T cells in acquired aplastic anemia. It was patients with CD8+CD57+ cell expansion by flow cytometry who were chosen for sequencing. This CDR3 is built from 12 residues. CDR1 and CDR2 from the germline V gene are KGHDR and SFDVKD.

This sequence was found in a human donor with aplastic anemia. The rearrangement joins TRBV24-1 to TRBJ2-1; D perhaps matches TRBD1 (5 bases). The sample taken for sequencing was sorted CD4+, CD8+, or CD8+CD57+ T cells (not recorded which) from PBMCs. The CDR3 sequence: CATSDLDSPQLF. CDR3 DNA: TGTGCCACCAGTGATTTGGACAGCCCTCAGTTATTC.